This TCR beta chain is drawn from a study of cytomegalovirus exposure and HLA in healthy donors. Broader study findings: Subsequent analysis of the 120 or so validation repertoires found a tendency for first-cohort TCR clusters to co-occur. Specificity for CMV antigens was confirmed in vitro for three of the CMV-associated chains. Accounts indicate the classifier identified cytomegalovirus status with strong specificity and sensitivity. Cytomegalovirus-associated status was assigned to around 160 TCR beta chains.

The CDR3 is 15 amino acids. Between the trimmed V and J ends, which lost 7 bases and 4 bases, there was a span of 19 bases. The germline V gene encodes CDR1 SNHLY and CDR2 FYNNEI. This clone was observed once. Its antigen is still unknown. Only in-frame clones appear in the TCRdb table, and some are missing; sequencing was by immunoSEQ multiplex PCR. This sample has 76,000 or so clones, with 94% found just once. Sample: PBMCs. The origin of this receptor is a woman between 18 and 29 years old in good health and CMV-seronegative. The chain links TRBV2 to TRBJ1-2; possible D gene TRBD1, 6 bases. This chain's CDR3 is CASNGGQNVGYGYTF. CDR3 DNA: TGTGCCAGCAACGGGGGGCAGAACGTGGGCTATGGCTACACCTTC. Using reference TRBV2 and TRBJ1-2 for the parts outside the CDR3, the full variable domain is EPEVTQTPSHQVTQMGQEVILRCVPISNHLYFYWYRQILGQKVEFLVSFYNNEISEKSEIFDDQFSVERPDGSNFTLKIRSTKLEDSAMYFCASNGGQNVGYGYTFGSGTRLTVV.